This T cell receptor (beta chain) was identified in a study of blood T cell repertoires in COVID-19. Study context: Samples came from the United States, Italy and Spain, spanning acute and convalescent COVID-19.

The method was immunoSEQ multiplex PCR; TCRdb's version includes in-frame clones alone and lacks a portion of them. Of about 250,000 clones listed, approximately 85% are singletons. A single count supports this clone. The material sequenced was peripheral blood. This clonotype was obtained from a man between 45 and 60 years old with active or convalescent COVID-19.

For the CDR3, the DNA is TGTGCCACCAGCAGAGATGGGAGGGAAAATGAAAAACTGTTTTTT. Residues: CATSRDGRENEKLFF. V and J are TRBV15 and TRBJ1-4; D remains unclear. The V end lost 0 bases, the J end lost 5 bases, and 10 bases lay between the germline ends. Germline lookup yields CDR1 LNHNV and CDR2 YYDKDF (reference sequence). This CDR3 spans 15 amino acids.